This is a list of T cell receptor beta chains from one sample in a study of cytomegalovirus exposure and HLA in healthy donors. The repertoire was sequenced with immunoSEQ multiplex PCR; TCRdb's copy has only in-frame clones and lacks some. The sample comprises just over 20,000 clones, around 97% of which are singletons, and 10% rests with the top ten. The material sequenced was PBMCs. These receptors all come from a man aged 30-40 years in good health and CMV-seropositive. Both conserved end residues are part of each CDR3. D genes are given only for firm matches. Expanded clones are given a class, and other clones once, few, many or no size at all.

v_gene	d_gene	j_gene	abundance	CDR3aa	CDR3nt
TRBV20-1	-	TRBJ2-1	-	CSARGEELRVF	TGCAGTGCTAGAGGCGAGGAGTTGAGGGTCTTC
TRBV27	TRBD2	TRBJ2-2	-	CASSLSGSGTGELFF	TGTGCCAGCAGTTTAAGCGGGAGTGGCACCGGGGAGCTGTTTTTT
TRBV9	TRBD1	TRBJ1-5	-	CASSVGQGANQPQHF	TGTGCCAGCAGCGTAGGACAGGGGGCGAATCAGCCCCAGCATTTT
TRBV28	TRBD1	TRBJ2-1	-	CASSLWGTVSIEQFF	TGTGCCAGCAGTTTGTGGGGGACAGTATCAATTGAGCAGTTCTTC
TRBV10-3	TRBD2	TRBJ2-1	-	CATERETYNEQFF	TGTGCCACAGAGCGGGAGACCTACAATGAGCAGTTCTTC
TRBV6-1	-	TRBJ2-7	-	CASRVATSYEQYF	TGTGCCAGCAGAGTAGCGACCTCCTACGAGCAGTACTTC
TRBV6-5	-	TRBJ1-1	-	CASHRRMNTEAFF	TGTGCCAGCCACAGACGCATGAACACTGAAGCTTTCTTT
TRBV5-1	-	TRBJ2-5	-	CASSLAQIPGETQYF	TGCGCCAGCAGCTTGGCCCAAATCCCAGGAGAGACCCAGTACTTC
TRBV28	-	TRBJ1-5	-	CASSFASDIGQPQHF	TGTGCCAGCAGTTTCGCATCGGACATCGGTCAGCCCCAGCATTTT
TRBV19	TRBD2	TRBJ2-7	-	CASSVREGGYEQYF	TGTGCCAGTAGTGTCAGGGAGGGAGGCTACGAGCAGTACTTC
TRBV30	-	TRBJ1-3	-	CAAQGHSGNTIYF	TGTGCCGCACAGGGCCACTCTGGAAACACCATATATTTT
TRBV5-1	TRBD2	TRBJ2-1	-	CASSWGLAGFWEQFF	TGCGCCAGCAGCTGGGGACTAGCGGGATTCTGGGAGCAGTTCTTC
TRBV2	TRBD1	TRBJ1-4	-	CASTRQGAKNEKLFF	TGTGCCAGCACCCGACAGGGGGCTAAAAATGAAAAACTGTTTTTT
TRBV12-5	-	TRBJ2-1	-	CASGSRQGMATPSQFF	-
TRBV9	TRBD2	TRBJ2-5	-	CASSAGLAGVEETQYF	TGTGCCAGCAGCGCGGGACTAGCGGGAGTAGAAGAGACCCAGTACTTC
TRBV4-2	-	TRBJ1-3	-	CASSQRRGASSGNTIYF	TGTGCCAGCAGCCAACGGAGGGGTGCGAGCTCTGGAAACACCATATATTTT
TRBV27	TRBD1	TRBJ2-2	-	CASTSSARGLNTGELFF	TGTGCCAGCACTTCATCCGCCAGGGGGCTAAACACCGGGGAGCTGTTTTTT
TRBV4-2	TRBD2	TRBJ2-7	-	CASSQDGTSGSYEQYF	TGTGCCAGCAGCCAAGATGGGACTAGCGGGAGTTACGAGCAGTACTTC
TRBV28	TRBD2	TRBJ2-4	-	CASSFNAGAAKNIQYF	TGTGCCAGCAGTTTCAATGCGGGAGCGGCCAAAAACATTCAGTACTTC
TRBV28	-	TRBJ2-3	-	CASKRADILFTDTQYF	TGTGCCAGCAAGCGGGCCGACATTTTGTTCACAGATACGCAGTATTTT
TRBV28	TRBD1	TRBJ2-7	-	CASSHSGTGGYEQYF	TGTGCCAGCAGTCATTCCGGGACAGGCGGCTACGAGCAGTACTTC
TRBV28	TRBD1	TRBJ1-2	-	CASNTGGLGGYTF	TGTGCCAGCAATACAGGGGGCCTAGGAGGCTACACCTTC
TRBV30	TRBD2	TRBJ2-1	-	CAWTSGTSGTTAQFF	TGTGCCTGGACCTCCGGGACTAGCGGAACTACGGCGCAGTTCTTC
TRBV7-9	TRBD2	TRBJ2-7	-	CASSLTGLDGEQYF	TGTGCCAGCAGCTTAACGGGACTAGATGGCGAGCAGTACTTC
TRBV25-1	TRBD1	TRBJ1-5	-	CASSGQGRQPQHF	TGTGCCAGCAGCGGACAGGGGCGTCAGCCCCAGCATTTT
TRBV18	-	TRBJ1-5	-	CASSPQRNQPQHF	TGTGCCAGCTCACCACAGCGCAATCAGCCCCAGCATTTT
TRBV10-2	TRBD2	TRBJ2-7	-	CASSSGNLYEQYF	TGCGCCAGCAGTAGCGGGAACCTCTACGAGCAGTACTTC
TRBV5-1	-	TRBJ2-1	-	CASSPGVGGYNEQFF	TGCGCCAGCAGCCCGGGAGTCGGGGGCTACAATGAGCAGTTCTTC
TRBV10-1	-	TRBJ2-1	-	CASSAGRGNEQFF	TGCGCCAGCAGTGCCGGGAGAGGGAATGAGCAGTTCTTC
TRBV6-5	-	TRBJ1-2	-	CASSYPGSDGYTF	TGTGCCAGCAGTTATCCGGGATCAGATGGCTACACCTTC
TRBV11-2	TRBD1	TRBJ1-2	-	CASSLGPGQGAQIGYTF	TGTGCCAGCAGCTTGGGGCCCGGACAGGGGGCGCAAATTGGCTACACCTTC
TRBV28	TRBD1	TRBJ1-1	-	CASRFAWTGNTEAFF	TGTGCCAGCAGATTCGCGTGGACAGGGAACACTGAAGCTTTCTTT
TRBV4-2	TRBD1	TRBJ2-6	few	CASSPGQVISGANVLTF	TGTGCCAGCAGCCCTGGACAGGTTATCTCTGGGGCCAACGTCCTGACTTTC
TRBV29-1	-	TRBJ1-2	-	CSVEDAALFAYGYTF	TGCAGCGTTGAAGATGCGGCCCTTTTTGCCTATGGCTACACCTTC
TRBV30	TRBD1	TRBJ2-5	-	CAWSGDRGQETQYF	TGTGCCTGGAGTGGGGACAGAGGACAAGAGACCCAGTACTTC
TRBV4-3	TRBD2	TRBJ2-7	-	CASSSSGRLQYF	TGCGCCAGCAGCTCTAGCGGGAGACTGCAGTACTTC
TRBV11-3	-	TRBJ2-1	-	CASSLDLATNNEQFF	TGTGCCAGCAGCTTAGATCTAGCGACAAACAATGAGCAGTTCTTC
TRBV5-1	TRBD1	TRBJ1-1	-	CASSLDQHRGLNTEAFF	TGCGCCAGCAGCTTGGATCAACACAGGGGGCTCAACACTGAAGCTTTCTTT
TRBV6-5	-	TRBJ1-1	-	CASRTQGDVTAAFF	TGTGCCAGCAGAACCCAGGGTGATGTCACTGCAGCTTTCTTT
TRBV9	TRBD1	TRBJ2-7	-	CASSSGQGAYEQYF	TGTGCCAGCAGCTCTGGACAGGGAGCCTACGAGCAGTACTTC
TRBV28	-	TRBJ1-1	-	CASRDLGQGNTEAFF	TGTGCCAGCAGGGACCTAGGGCAGGGGAACACTGAAGCTTTCTTT
TRBV5-1	TRBD2	TRBJ2-3	-	CASSSGLAGPEDTQYF	TGCGCCAGCAGCTCAGGTCTAGCGGGGCCCGAGGATACGCAGTATTTT
TRBV19	TRBD2	TRBJ2-1	-	CASMGAGVENEQFF	TGTGCCAGTATGGGAGCGGGGGTGGAGAATGAGCAGTTCTTC
TRBV18	TRBD2	TRBJ2-7	-	CASSPISGLREQYF	TGTGCCAGCTCACCAATTAGCGGGTTGCGCGAGCAGTACTTC
TRBV6-5	TRBD2	TRBJ2-3	-	CASGRTRKDTQYF	TGTGCCAGCGGAAGGACTAGGAAAGATACGCAGTATTTT
TRBV28	-	TRBJ1-2	-	CASSPSPALNYGYTF	TGTGCCAGCAGCCCAAGCCCAGCGCTTAACTATGGCTACACCTTC
TRBV9	-	TRBJ2-1	-	CASSVGANEQFF	TGTGCCAGCAGCGTAGGCGCCAATGAGCAGTTCTTC
TRBV11-2	TRBD1	TRBJ1-1	-	CASSSRTGRASYTEAFF	TGTGCCAGCAGCTCACGGACAGGGAGGGCTTCGTACACTGAAGCTTTCTTT
TRBV6-5	TRBD2	TRBJ2-1	-	CASSYNWGGRVEEQFF	TGTGCCAGCAGTTACAATTGGGGCGGGAGGGTTGAGGAGCAGTTCTTC
TRBV11-2	TRBD1	TRBJ1-5	-	CASSPGTGNQPQHF	TGTGCCAGCAGCCCCGGGACAGGGAATCAGCCCCAGCATTTT
TRBV7-6	-	TRBJ1-1	-	CASSPMLGATEAFF	TGTGCCAGCAGCCCAATGCTGGGGGCCACTGAAGCTTTCTTT
TRBV6-6	TRBD1	TRBJ1-3	-	CASSYRTGEGNTIYF	TGTGCCAGCAGTTACCGGACAGGCGAGGGAAACACCATATATTTT
TRBV7-9	-	TRBJ2-7	-	CASSLGLDSYEQYF	TGTGCCAGCAGCTTGGGTTTAGACAGTTACGAGCAGTACTTC
TRBV19	-	TRBJ2-1	-	CASYGSSEQFF	TGTGCCAGCTACGGGAGTTCCGAGCAGTTCTTC
TRBV2	-	TRBJ2-5	-	CASTPRETQYF	TGTGCCAGCACTCCGCGGGAGACCCAGTACTTC